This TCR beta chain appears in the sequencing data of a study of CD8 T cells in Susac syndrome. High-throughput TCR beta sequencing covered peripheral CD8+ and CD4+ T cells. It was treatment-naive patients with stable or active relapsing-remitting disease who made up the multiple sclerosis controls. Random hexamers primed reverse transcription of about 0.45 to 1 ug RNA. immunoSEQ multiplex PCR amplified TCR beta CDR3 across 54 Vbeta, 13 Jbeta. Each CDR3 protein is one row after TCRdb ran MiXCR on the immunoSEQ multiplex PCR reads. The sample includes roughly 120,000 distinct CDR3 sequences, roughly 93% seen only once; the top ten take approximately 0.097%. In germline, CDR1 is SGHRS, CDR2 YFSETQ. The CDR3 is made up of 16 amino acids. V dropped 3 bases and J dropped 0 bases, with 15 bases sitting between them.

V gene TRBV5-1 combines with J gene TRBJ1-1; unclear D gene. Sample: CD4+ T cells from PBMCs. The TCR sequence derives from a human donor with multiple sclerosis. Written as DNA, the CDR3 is TGCGCCAGCAGCTGGAGCGTTGGGTTAGTGAACACTGAAGCTTTCTTT. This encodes CASSWSVGLVNTEAFF.